The TCR beta chain under discussion was sequenced for a study of T cells in Graves' hyperthyroidism and ophthalmopathy. There were TCR beta CDR3 regions amplified from RNA transcripts. TCR CDR3 regions were first amplified by RT-PCR with HTBI primers. TCRdb analysed the multiplex PCR reads with MiXCR anew, one entry per CDR3 protein. This sample yields roughly 200,000 distinct CDR3 sequences, of which around 16% are seen a single time; over 35% belongs to the top ten. CDR3 length: 12 amino acids. V gave up 4 bases and J gave up 7 bases, with 11 bases separating them. Germline V gives CDR1 SQVTM, CDR2 ANQGSEA.

Sequencing was performed on blood. This receptor was obtained from a man aged 35-49 years with Graves' hyperthyroidism. The chain employs TRBV29-1 and TRBJ1-5, with D perhaps TRBD1 (6 bases). The CDR3 coding sequence is TGCAGCGTTGCAACGACAGGACAGCCCCAGCATTTT. Residues: CSVATTGQPQHF.